This T cell receptor beta chain was captured by sequencing in a study of T cell responses to AZD1222 COVID-19 vaccine. Study-level results: White British donors predominated, females outnumbered males, and clonal diversity was possibly underestimated. Two AZD1222 administrations were followed by greater Spike-specific TCR breadth and depth. Without day 14 samples, only post-peak T cell repertoires were studied. Seropositivity was recorded at baseline in only 6 or 7 AZD1222 recipients.

Concerning this clone itself: Its specificity is unknown.

The CDR3 is 13 residues long. Trimming removed 6 bases from V and 1 base from J; junction bases left unmatched: 2. The germline V gene encodes CDR1 LNHDA and CDR2 SQIVND (reference sequence). Generated by immunoSEQ multiplex PCR, the TCRdb table keeps only in-frame clones and is missing some. The sample comprises around 180,000 clones, about 94% of which are singletons, and roughly 8.4% rests with the top ten. Sequenced here: peripheral blood, sampled on day 0 of AZD1222 vaccination. This TCR came from an adult in good health. The V call is TRBV19, the J call TRBJ2-7; TRBD1 agrees at 8 bases. CDR3 sequence (DNA): TGTGCCAGTAGCGACAGGGGATCCTACGAGCAGTACTTC. Translation gives CASSDRGSYEQYF.